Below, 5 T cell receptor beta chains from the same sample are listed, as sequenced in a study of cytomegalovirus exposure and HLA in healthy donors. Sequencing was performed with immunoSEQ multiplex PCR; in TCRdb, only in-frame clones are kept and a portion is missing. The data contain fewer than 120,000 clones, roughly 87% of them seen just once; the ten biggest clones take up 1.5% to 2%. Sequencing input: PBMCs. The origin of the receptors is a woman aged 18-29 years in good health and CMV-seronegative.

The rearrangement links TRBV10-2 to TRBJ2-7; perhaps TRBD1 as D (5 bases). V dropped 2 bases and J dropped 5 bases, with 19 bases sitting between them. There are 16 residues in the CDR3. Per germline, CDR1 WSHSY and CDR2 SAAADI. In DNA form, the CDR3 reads TGCGCCAGCAGTGAGAGGCGTCAGGGTAGCATCAACGAGCAGTACTTC. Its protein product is CASSERRQGSINEQYF.

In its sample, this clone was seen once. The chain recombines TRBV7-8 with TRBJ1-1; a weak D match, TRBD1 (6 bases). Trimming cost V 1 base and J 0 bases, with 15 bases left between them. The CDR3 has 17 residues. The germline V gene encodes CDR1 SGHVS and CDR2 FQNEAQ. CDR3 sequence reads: CASSLVLGTPMNTEAFF. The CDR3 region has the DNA TGTGCCAGCAGCTTAGTGCTGGGGACACCCATGAACACTGAAGCTTTCTTT.

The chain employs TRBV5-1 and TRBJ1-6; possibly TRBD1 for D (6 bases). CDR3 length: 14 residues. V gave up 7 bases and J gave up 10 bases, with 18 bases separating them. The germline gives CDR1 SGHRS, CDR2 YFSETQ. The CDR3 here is CASRDEGVRSPLHF. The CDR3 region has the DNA TGCGCCAGCCGAGATGAGGGGGTCAGATCACCCCTCCACTTT.

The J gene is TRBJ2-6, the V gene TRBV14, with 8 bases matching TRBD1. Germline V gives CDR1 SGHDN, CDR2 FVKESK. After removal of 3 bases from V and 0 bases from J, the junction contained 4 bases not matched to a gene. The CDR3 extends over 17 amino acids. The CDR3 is CASSQTGAVSGANVLTF. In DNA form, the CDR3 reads TGTGCCAGCAGCCAGACAGGGGCGGTCTCTGGGGCCAACGTCCTGACTTTC.

The CDR3 loop is CASSGGQRQETQYF. In DNA, the CDR3 is TGTGCCAGCAGTGGAGGACAGAGACAAGAGACCCAGTACTTC. The chain is built from TRBV6-1 and TRBJ2-5, with D possibly TRBD1 on 6 matching bases. Trimming removed 4 bases from V and 2 bases from J, with 11 bases in between. The V gene's germline CDR1 is MNHNS and CDR2 SASEGT. The CDR3 contains 14 residues.